This T cell receptor (beta chain) comes out of a study of CD8+ T cells in alopecia areata. CDR1 is MGHRA and CDR2 is YSYEKL in the germline V gene. This CDR3 has 10 residues. Between the trimmed V and J ends, which lost 8 bases and 5 bases, there was a span of 4 bases. RNA extraction was followed by reverse transcription into cDNA, which acted as the sequencing template. Generated by immunoSEQ multiplex PCR, the TCRdb table keeps only in-frame clones and is missing some. This sample has some 150,000 clones, with roughly 58% found just once. Comments on this clone: The antigen remains undetermined.

It was from PBMCs that CD4+ and CD8+ T cells were sorted. Study conclusions and caveats: Lesional tissue from the scalp (especially in alopecia totalis/universalis) showed higher clonality than normal scalp.

The chain recombines TRBV4-1 with TRBJ1-5; D unresolved. Sample: CD8+ T cells sorted from blood. This clonotype was sampled from a human donor in good health. CDR3 nucleotide sequence: TGCGCCAGCCGGGATCAGCCCCAGCATTTT. Protein product: CASRDQPQHF.